This is a list of T cell receptor beta chains from one sample in a study of cytomegalovirus exposure and HLA in healthy donors. The repertoire was sequenced with immunoSEQ multiplex PCR; TCRdb's copy has only in-frame clones and lacks some. Recorded for this sample: about 70,000 clones. Sample: PBMCs. These receptor sequences come from a female donor in good health and CMV-seropositive. The CDR3 runs from the conserved cysteine through the conserved F or W. Fields, in order: V gene, J gene, D gene, CDR3 protein, CDR3 DNA. A D gene is named only where the DNA matches it firmly.

TRBV5-1	TRBJ2-5	-	CASSIQVGETQYF	TGCGCCAGCAGCATACAGGTTGGAGAGACCCAGTACTTC
TRBV28	TRBJ1-3	-	CASTFPGSGNTIYF	TGTGCCAGCACCTTTCCAGGCTCTGGAAACACCATATATTTT
TRBV5-1	TRBJ2-2	-	CASRSLDTGELFF	TGCGCCAGCAGGTCCCTAGACACCGGGGAGCTGTTTTTT
TRBV5-6	TRBJ2-7	TRBD1	CASSPSTGVVVAYEQYF	TGTGCCAGCAGCCCGTCGACAGGGGTGGTTGTAGCCTACGAGCAGTACTTC
TRBV20-1	TRBJ1-4	-	CSASIREKLFF	TGCAGTGCTAGCATCCGGGAAAAACTGTTTTTT
TRBV5-4	TRBJ1-1	-	CASSTGRGTEAFF	TGTGCCAGCAGCACTGGGAGGGGCACTGAAGCTTTCTTT
TRBV28	TRBJ2-2	-	CASTPPPGQYRAGELFF	TGTGCCAGCACACCCCCCCCCGGACAGTATCGGGCCGGGGAGCTGTTTTTT
TRBV2	TRBJ2-1	TRBD2	CASRKTSGGDEQFF	TGTGCCAGCAGAAAGACTAGCGGGGGTGATGAGCAGTTCTTC
TRBV7-2	TRBJ2-7	-	CASSPNHGATGQYF	TGTGCCAGCAGCCCTAACCACGGAGCCACGGGGCAGTACTTC
TRBV7-9	TRBJ2-7	-	CASSLIRRDEQYF	TGTGCCAGCAGCTTAATCAGGAGGGACGAGCAGTACTTC
TRBV19	TRBJ1-1	-	CASSPTAPGGVNTEAFF	TGTGCCAGTAGTCCCACGGCGCCGGGTGGAGTGAACACTGAAGCTTTCTTT
TRBV29-1	TRBJ1-2	-	CSVEGNGYGYTF	TGCAGCGTTGAAGGTAACGGCTATGGCTACACCTTC
TRBV6-6	TRBJ1-2	TRBD1	CASSYTGETYYGYTF	TGTGCCAGCAGTTATACAGGGGAGACTTATTATGGCTACACCTTC
TRBV18	TRBJ2-2	TRBD1	CASSPSGQGDGELFF	TGTGCCAGCTCACCATCGGGACAGGGAGACGGGGAGCTGTTTTTT